These 13 T cell receptor beta chains originate from one sample sequenced in a study of blood T cell repertoires in COVID-19. The repertoire was sequenced with immunoSEQ multiplex PCR; TCRdb's copy has only in-frame clones and lacks some. The table shows approximately 190,000 clones, with around 87% occurring only once. Specimen: PBMCs or T cells enriched from blood (not recorded which). These receptor sequences come from a woman in her forties in a cohort exposed to, infected with or recovered from COVID-19 (not recorded which).

The V and J genes are TRBV21-1 and TRBJ1-1; the DNA was not compared with TRBD1, the D call given in the table. TRBV21-1 is designated a pseudogene. There are 15 residues in the CDR3. The CDR3 DNA reads as TGTGCCAGCAGCACCACAGGGGATTTGGGCACTGAAGCTTTCTTT. Protein product: CASSTTGDLGTEAFF.

This clone was recorded only once. The V call is TRBV5-1, the J call TRBJ2-3; the match to TRBD2 covers 9 bases. Germline loops: CDR1 SGHRS, CDR2 YFSETQ. The CDR3 has 20 amino acids. With 1 base clipped from V and 2 bases from J, the junction kept 17 bases outside the gene matches. The chain's CDR3 is CASSLRPSGRTGSPTDTQYF. CDR3 bases: TGCGCCAGCAGCTTGCGGCCAAGCGGGAGGACGGGAAGTCCCACAGATACGCAGTATTTT.

J is TRBJ2-7 and V is TRBV28; possibly TRBD1 for D (6 bases). Germline lookup yields CDR1 MDHEN and CDR2 SYDVKM. The CDR3 is made up of 16 amino acids. Trimming stripped 4 bases from V and 2 bases from J, with 18 bases between. The CDR3 reads CASSWDRDKGTYEQYF. DNA of the CDR3: TGTGCCAGCAGTTGGGACCGGGACAAGGGAACCTACGAGCAGTACTTC.

This clone has just one count. The gene calls are TRBV19 and TRBJ1-5, with a possible D match to TRBD1 (5 bases). CDR3 length equals 14 residues. Germline CDR1 reads LNHDA; CDR2 reads SQIVND (reference sequence). Trimming pared 4 bases from V and 2 bases from J, leaving 9 bases between. The CDR3 sequence is CASSTGMGNQPQHF. For the CDR3, the DNA is TGTGCCAGTAGTACAGGGATGGGCAATCAGCCCCAGCATTTT. The whole variable domain, filled in from reference TRBV19 and TRBJ1-5, reads DGGITQSPKYLFRKEGQNVTLSCEQNLNHDAMYWYRQDPGQGLRLIYYSQIVNDFQKGDIAEGYSVSREKKESFPLTVTSAQKNPTAFYLCASSTGMGNQPQHFGDGTRLSIL.

The rearrangement links TRBV27 to TRBJ2-1, with TRBD2 matching 10 bases. V shed 7 bases and J 8 bases; nucleotides not matched to a gene: 8. CDR3 length: 14 amino acids. CDR1 is MNHEY, CDR2 SMNVEV, per germline (reference sequence). The CDR3: CASKKRGGKDEQFF. For the CDR3, the DNA is TGTGCCAGCAAGAAGCGGGGGGGCAAGGATGAGCAGTTCTTC.

The chain joins TRBV19 to TRBJ1-2, with TRBD1 as a possible D gene (5 bases). The V and J ends lost 3 bases and 0 bases respectively, with 8 bases between them. Germline CDR1 reads LNHDA; CDR2 reads SQIVND (reference sequence). CDR3 length: 14 amino acids. CDR3 DNA: TGTGCCAGTAGTATGCAGGGATCTAACTATGGCTACACCTTC. Protein product: CASSMQGSNYGYTF.

The rearrangement joins TRBV27 to TRBJ1-1; a possible D gene is TRBD1 (6 bases). Germline loops: CDR1 MNHEY, CDR2 SMNVEV (reference sequence). The CDR3 consists of 15 residues. The germline V and J ends were trimmed by 0 bases and 2 bases, with 10 bases remaining between them. The CDR3 sequence: CASSLSRGLNTEAFF. CDR3 in DNA: TGTGCCAGCAGTTTATCCAGGGGCCTCAACACTGAAGCTTTCTTT.

This chain joins TRBV13 and TRBJ1-1; 7 bases are shared with TRBD1. Per the germline V gene, CDR1 is PRHDT and CDR2 is FYEKMQ (reference sequence). With V trimmed by 2 bases and J by 5 bases, 8 bases remained unmatched. The CDR3 is 15 amino acids. The CDR3 spells CASSLLRQGWTEAFF. The CDR3 DNA is TGTGCCAGCAGCTTACTCCGACAGGGTTGGACTGAAGCTTTCTTT.

This clone was detected only a few times. This chain joins TRBV27 and TRBJ1-1; perhaps TRBD1 as D (5 bases). V lost 3 bases, J lost 1 base, and 6 bases lay in between. Germline-derived CDR1 and CDR2 are MNHEY and SMNVEV (reference sequence). The CDR3 consists of 13 residues. The CDR3 DNA reads TGTGCCAGCAGTTTTGGGGCGAACACTGAAGCTTTCTTT. Its protein is CASSFGANTEAFF.

CDR3 amino acids: CASSDGGNTGELFF. DNA for the CDR3: TGTGCCAGCAGTGACGGGGGAAACACCGGGGAGCTGTTTTTT. This sequence joins TRBV2 and TRBJ2-2; weak D call: TRBD2 (6 bases). In germline, CDR1 is SNHLY, CDR2 FYNNEI. Trimming removed 3 bases from V and 2 bases from J, with 7 bases in between. The CDR3 sequence is 14 residues long.

This clone was seen just once. The chain joins TRBV5-6 to TRBJ1-5, with 10 bases identical to TRBD1. Germline V gene data show CDR1 as SGHDT and CDR2 as YYEEEE. V was clipped by 0 bases and J by 9 bases; unmatched bases: 3. The length of the CDR3 is 14 residues. The CDR3 loop reads CASSLGTGGRPQHF. In DNA, the CDR3 is TGTGCCAGCAGCTTGGGGACAGGGGGAAGGCCCCAGCATTTT.

The chain links TRBV5-1 to TRBJ1-1; D gene uncertain. CDR1 SGHRS and CDR2 YFSETQ come from the germline V gene. The V end lost 1 base, the J end lost 4 bases, and 14 bases lay between the germline ends. This CDR3 has 15 amino acids. The CDR3 is CASSLSGAGGTEAFF. The CDR3 nucleotides read TGCGCCAGCAGCTTGTCTGGCGCAGGTGGCACTGAAGCTTTCTTT.

This clone turned up a few times. Other DNA sequences in the same sample also yield this CDR3. The chain links TRBV15 to TRBJ1-4, with D uncertain. CDR1 and CDR2 (germline): LNHNV, YYDKDF (reference sequence). Between the trimmed V and J ends, which lost 0 bases and 0 bases, there was a span of 5 bases. The CDR3 totals 15 residues. In DNA, the CDR3 is TGTGCCACCAGCAGAGATCGGGCAACTAATGAAAAACTGTTTTTT. Translated: CATSRDRATNEKLFF.